The T cell receptor beta chain described here comes from a study of blood T cell repertoires in COVID-19. The table came from immunoSEQ multiplex PCR; TCRdb's copy has only in-frame clones and leaves some out. The sample lists approximately 220,000 clones; roughly 90% were seen once. The clonotype originates from a woman aged 25 to 45 who had recovered from COVID-19. Material for sequencing was PBMCs or T cells enriched from blood (not recorded which).

The CDR3 here is CASSPTTGKETGELFF. The CDR3 nucleotides read TGTGCCAGCAGCCCAACGACAGGGAAGGAGACCGGGGAGCTGTTTTTT. This chain joins TRBV7-9 and TRBJ2-2, with 7 nucleotides matching TRBD1. V lost 5 bases and J lost 5; bases outside the gene matches: 11. Germline CDR1 is SEHNR and CDR2 is FQNEAQ (reference sequence). The CDR3 loop spans 16 amino acids.